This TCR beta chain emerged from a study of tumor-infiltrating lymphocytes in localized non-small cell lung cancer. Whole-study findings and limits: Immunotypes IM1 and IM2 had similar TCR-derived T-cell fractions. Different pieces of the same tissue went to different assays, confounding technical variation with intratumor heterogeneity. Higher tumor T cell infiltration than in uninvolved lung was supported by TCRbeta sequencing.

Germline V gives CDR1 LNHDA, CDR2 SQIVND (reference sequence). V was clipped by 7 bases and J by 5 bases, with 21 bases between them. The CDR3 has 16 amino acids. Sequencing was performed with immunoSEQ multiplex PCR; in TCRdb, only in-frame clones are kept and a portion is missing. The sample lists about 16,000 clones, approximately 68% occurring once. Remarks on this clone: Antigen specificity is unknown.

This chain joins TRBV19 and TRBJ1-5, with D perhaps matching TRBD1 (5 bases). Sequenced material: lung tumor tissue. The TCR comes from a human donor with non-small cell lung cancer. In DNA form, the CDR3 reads TGTGCCAGTATAGGGATTGTCGGGGCCTCGGATCAGCCCCAGCATTTT. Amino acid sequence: CASIGIVGASDQPQHF.